These 16 T cell receptor beta chains were sequenced from one sample in a study of blood T cell repertoires in COVID-19. Some clones are missing from TCRdb's copy, which holds only in-frame ones; the method was immunoSEQ multiplex PCR. The profile shows around 130,000 clones, roughly 80% of them singletons. Sequencing was done on a sample of peripheral blood. The origin of the receptors is a man aged 55-75 years with acute or convalescent COVID-19.

This clone has a single count. The J gene is TRBJ1-5, the V gene TRBV19, with 8 bases lining up with TRBD1. Germline trimming cut 1 base from V and 4 bases from J; bases unmatched to any gene: 3. The CDR3 extends over 15 amino acids. Looked up from germline, CDR1 is LNHDA and CDR2 is SQIVND (reference sequence). This chain's CDR3 is CASSIGRTGNQPQHF. DNA for the CDR3: TGTGCCAGTAGTATAGGCAGGACAGGGAATCAGCCCCAGCATTTT.

The chain links TRBV19 to TRBJ1-1, with unresolved D. CDR3 length: 14 amino acids. V was pared by 2 bases and J by 5 bases, with 12 bases between. The V gene's germline CDR1 is LNHDA and CDR2 SQIVND (reference sequence). The DNA of the CDR3 is TGTGCCAGTAGTATATCACATCAGGAAACTGAAGCTTTCTTT. This gives the protein CASSISHQETEAFF.

The chain uses TRBV3-1 (or the pseudogene TRBV3-2) and TRBJ1-2; 11 bases align to TRBD1. The germline V gene has CDR1 LGHDT and CDR2 YNNKEL (reference sequence). V shed 4 bases and J 6 bases; nucleotides not matched to a gene: 10. The CDR3 covers 16 residues. As DNA, the CDR3 is TGTGCCAGCAGCCGCGAGGGGGACAGGGGGAGAAATGGCTACACCTTC. Translation: CASSREGDRGRNGYTF.

The V gene is TRBV6-5, the J gene TRBJ1-6; a weak D match, TRBD1 (5 bases). The CDR3 is 15 amino acids. Germline V lookup: CDR1 MNHEY, CDR2 SVGAGI. V was pared by 10 bases and J by 7 bases, with 20 bases between. CDR3 DNA sequence: TGTGCCACATCCGGGACTAACATCTTAAATTCACCCCTCCACTTT. Encoded protein: CATSGTNILNSPLHF.

V gene TRBV5-1 combines with J gene TRBJ1-5, with 8 bases matching TRBD1. CDR1 is SGHRS and CDR2 is YFSETQ in the germline V gene. The CDR3 extends over 14 amino acids. With V trimmed by 0 bases and J by 6 bases, 2 bases remained unmatched. In DNA form, the CDR3 reads TGCGCCAGCAGCTTGGGACAGGGGAGTCAGCCCCAGCATTTT. This gives the protein CASSLGQGSQPQHF.

The chain has TRBV5-1 and TRBJ2-5; 11 bases agree with TRBD1. V was clipped by 4 bases and J by 5 bases; unmatched bases: 10. The CDR3 totals 16 residues. CDR1 and CDR2 from the germline V gene are SGHRS and YFSETQ. CDR3 residues: CASSTWTGGKAETQYF. The CDR3 DNA is TGCGCCAGCAGCACCTGGACAGGGGGCAAAGCGGAGACCCAGTACTTC.

This clone was observed a few times. The V gene is TRBV6-6, the J gene TRBJ2-7, with unresolved D. This CDR3 is built from 15 residues. Germline loops: CDR1 MNHNY, CDR2 SVGAGI (reference sequence). V was clipped by 0 bases and J by 2 bases, with 11 bases between them. CDR3 loop: CASSYSRRTPYEQYF. The CDR3 DNA sequence: TGTGCCAGCAGTTACTCGAGGCGTACTCCCTACGAGCAGTACTTC.

CDR3 nucleotides: TGTGCTAGTGGCCATGGAGACAGCAATCAGCCCCAGCATTTT. Its protein product is CASGHGDSNQPQHF. The V and J genes are TRBV12-5 and TRBJ1-5; D is ambiguous. The CDR3 loop spans 14 amino acids. V shed 6 bases and J shed 1 base, with 10 bases lying between them. Looked up from germline, CDR1 is LGHNT and CDR2 is FRNRAP.

The rearrangement links TRBV6-5 to TRBJ2-5, with TRBD2 matching over 10 bases. Germline-derived CDR1 and CDR2 are MNHEY and SVGAGI. V was pared by 0 bases and J by 3 bases, with 4 bases of the junction left unmatched. The CDR3 is made up of 16 amino acids. The CDR3 loop is CASSYSWTSGKETQYF. The CDR3 bases are TGTGCCAGCAGTTACTCCTGGACTAGCGGAAAAGAGACCCAGTACTTC.

This chain uses TRBV10-1 with TRBJ2-3; 8 nucleotides agree with TRBD2. CDR3 length: 16 residues. The junction had 7 bases not matched to a gene; V was cut back by 2 bases and J by 3 bases. Germline V gene sequence: CDR1 WNHNN, CDR2 SYGVQD (reference sequence). The CDR3 coding sequence is TGCGCCAGCAGTGAGCCCCTGAGCGGGAGTACAGATACGCAGTATTTT. This codes for CASSEPLSGSTDTQYF.

The chain is built from TRBV7-8 and TRBJ2-3; TRBD2 matches at 11 bases. This CDR3 contains 15 residues. Germline CDR1 SGHVS, CDR2 FQNEAQ. Losses at the gene ends were 7 bases for V and 6 bases for J; bases not matched to a gene: 9. CDR3 sequence: CASTTGLAVRDTQYF. The CDR3 nucleotides are TGTGCCAGCACCACGGGACTAGCGGTCCGGGATACGCAGTATTTT.

This sequence joins TRBV27 and TRBJ1-2, with TRBD1 identical over 7 bases. Germline V gene sequence: CDR1 MNHEY, CDR2 SMNVEV (reference sequence). The ends lost 5 bases at V and 6 bases at J; junction bases unmatched: 12. This CDR3 contains 15 residues. The CDR3 DNA follows: TGTGCCAGCAGTGCCCGAACAGGGGCCATCAATGGCTACACCTTC. The encoded protein is CASSARTGAINGYTF.

This clone appeared a few times. The chain uses TRBV6-5 and TRBJ1-2, with 7 bases identical to TRBD1. Germline V gives CDR1 MNHEY, CDR2 SVGAGI. V lost 2 bases to trimming and J lost 4 bases; unmatched junction nucleotides: 7. CDR3 size: 15 residues. The CDR3 reads CASSYTAGTVYGYTF. In nucleotides, the CDR3 is TGTGCCAGCAGTTACACAGCCGGGACAGTCTATGGCTACACCTTC.

DNA of the CDR3: TGTGCCAGCAGCTCCCTGCCGGGACAGGGAAGGTACGAGCAGTACTTC. Its translation: CASSSLPGQGRYEQYF. The chain employs TRBV7-6 and TRBJ2-7; 9 nucleotides align to TRBD1. After removal of 4 bases from V and 4 bases from J, the junction contained 11 bases not matched to a gene. Germline loops: CDR1 SGHVS, CDR2 FNYEAQ. This CDR3 is 16 amino acids long.

The V gene is TRBV5-1, the J gene TRBJ2-7; 11 positions match TRBD1. J gave up 3 bases and V 4 bases, and 6 bases lay outside the gene matches. Germline V gene data show CDR1 as SGHRS and CDR2 as YFSETQ. CDR3 length: 15 residues. The CDR3 protein is CASSPGQGGFYEQYF. The CDR3 nucleotides are TGCGCCAGCAGCCCGGGACAGGGGGGATTCTACGAGCAGTACTTC.

This chain connects TRBV7-6 to TRBJ2-1, with a tentative D call TRBD2 (5 bases). The CDR3 is made up of 17 amino acids. CDR1 is SGHVS, CDR2 FNYEAQ, per germline. With 0 bases removed from V and 0 bases from J, the gap between germline ends came to 12 bases. CDR3 sequence: CASSLALPGSSYNEQFF. The CDR3 DNA reads as TGTGCCAGCAGCTTAGCTTTGCCGGGGAGCTCCTACAATGAGCAGTTCTTC.